This passage covers 14 T cell receptor beta chains from one sample sequenced in a study of immune cell composition in non-small cell lung cancer. Measured with immunoSEQ multiplex PCR; TCRdb has only the in-frame clones, and not every one. The sample contains approximately 9,000 clones, roughly 80% of which appear only once. Normal lung was sampled as far from the tumour as possible, at least 3 cm. Sequencing was carried out using non-adjacent lung tissue. Receptor source: a human donor with non-small cell lung cancer.

The J gene is TRBJ2-2, the V gene TRBV6-5; tentatively, D is TRBD1 (5 bases). From germline, CDR1 is MNHEY and CDR2 SVGAGI. The CDR3 runs to 13 residues. Trimming removed 0 bases at V and 10 bases at J, with 9 bases between. The chain's CDR3 is CASSYSQGLELFF. The CDR3 DNA reads TGTGCCAGCAGTTACTCGCAGGGCTTGGAGCTGTTTTTT.

The V call is TRBV9, the J call TRBJ2-7; 9 bases fit TRBD2. The V gene's germline CDR1 is SGDLS and CDR2 YYNGEE. With V trimmed by 3 bases and J by 6 bases, 10 bases remained unmatched. The CDR3 totals 15 residues. The CDR3: CASSARAGGRFEQYF. CDR3 DNA sequence: TGTGCCAGCAGCGCTCGCGCGGGGGGGCGGTTCGAGCAGTACTTC.

This clone has only one observation. V gene TRBV27 combines with J gene TRBJ2-2; D uncertain. V lost 7 bases, J lost 6 bases, and 3 bases lay in between. Germline lookup yields CDR1 MNHEY and CDR2 SMNVEV (reference sequence). The CDR3 consists of 10 residues. The CDR3 bases are TGTGCCAGCAAAGCCGGGGAGCTGTTTTTT. Translating it yields CASKAGELFF.

The chain combines TRBV18 with TRBJ2-7; 7 bases are a match to TRBD1. The germline V gene has CDR1 KGHSH and CDR2 LQKENI. The CDR3 consists of 13 residues. V lost 4 bases and J lost 4; bases outside the gene matches: 4. This CDR3 reads CASSRKQGYEQYF. The CDR3, as DNA: TGTGCCAGCTCACGGAAACAGGGGTACGAGCAGTACTTC.

Judged by abundance, this clone is large. This chain joins TRBV7-9 and TRBJ2-3; D unresolved. V lost 7 bases and J 0 bases, leaving 14 bases between the germline ends. CDR3 length: 15 amino acids. Germline values: CDR1 SEHNR, CDR2 FQNEAQ (reference sequence). Here the CDR3 DNA reads TGTGCCAGCACCTCTTTTGGTTCTAGCACAGATACGCAGTATTTT. It yields the protein CASTSFGSSTDTQYF. Full variable domain (outside the CDR3, taken from reference TRBV7-9 and TRBJ2-3): DTGVSQNPRHKITKRGQNVTFRCDPISEHNRLYWYRQTLGQGPEFLTYFQNEAQLEKSRLLSDRFSAERPKGSFSTLEIQRTEQGDSAMYLCASTSFGSSTDTQYFGPGTRLTVL.

This clone has more than one count but fewer than ten. The chain is built from TRBV27 and TRBJ1-2, with unresolved D. V was shortened by 6 bases and J by 1 base, with 9 bases between the two germline ends. The CDR3 totals 13 residues. Germline V gene sequence: CDR1 MNHEY, CDR2 SMNVEV (reference sequence). This chain's CDR3 is CASSPDGNYGYTF. As DNA, the CDR3 is TGTGCCAGCAGCCCGGATGGTAACTATGGCTACACCTTC.

This CDR3 is CASSQGPTNKQFF. The CDR3 DNA is TGTGCCAGCAGCCAAGGACCTACAAATAAGCAGTTCTTC. This chain connects TRBV5-6 to TRBJ2-1; no clear D gene. Trimming removed 4 bases from V and 11 bases from J, with 16 bases in between. Germline CDR1 and CDR2: SGHDT and YYEEEE. CDR3 size: 13 residues.

The chain has TRBV19 and TRBJ2-4, with D perhaps TRBD2 (5 bases). This CDR3 has 14 residues. Germline values: CDR1 LNHDA, CDR2 SQIVND (reference sequence). The V end was cut by 5 bases, the J end by 3 bases, with 11 bases between. The CDR3 here is CASSQIGDKNIQYF. The CDR3 DNA is TGTGCCAGTAGTCAGATCGGGGACAAAAACATTCAGTACTTC.

The V and J genes are TRBV25-1 and TRBJ1-2; D is unclear. This CDR3 region has 13 residues. Trimming took off 7 bases at V and 5 bases at J, with 14 bases between the two ends. The V gene's germline CDR1 is MGHDK and CDR2 SYGVNS. The CDR3 sequence is CASKSATQYGYTF. Here the CDR3 DNA reads TGTGCCAGCAAGTCAGCCACGCAGTATGGCTACACCTTC.

V gene TRBV9 combines with J gene TRBJ1-1; 9 bases agree with TRBD1. The CDR3 has 14 residues. The J segment lost 3 bases and the V segment lost 2 bases, leaving 2 bases of the junction unmatched. Germline V lookup: CDR1 SGDLS, CDR2 YYNGEE. This chain's CDR3 is CASSVRQGDTEAFF. CDR3 bases: TGTGCCAGCAGCGTTAGACAGGGGGACACTGAAGCTTTCTTT.

The V gene is TRBV5-1, the J gene TRBJ2-4, with D unclear. Germline CDR1 reads SGHRS; CDR2 reads YFSETQ. V was trimmed by 1 base and J by 4 bases, leaving 6 bases between them. This CDR3 has 13 amino acids. The CDR3 protein is CASSLSDKNIQYF. For the CDR3, the DNA is TGCGCCAGCAGCTTGTCAGATAAAAACATTCAGTACTTC.

This clone was observed a single time. The chain carries TRBV5-5 and TRBJ2-7; D unresolved. Germline V gene lookup returns CDR1 SGHKS and CDR2 YYEKEE (reference sequence). This CDR3 has 15 amino acids. V was pared by 0 bases and J by 1 base, with 11 bases between. CDR3 nucleotide sequence: TGTGCCAGCAGCTTGGAGGCGGTTTTTTCCTACGAGCAGTACTTC. It translates to CASSLEAVFSYEQYF.

In this sample, this clone turned up a few times. This chain joins TRBV15 and TRBJ1-4, with a weak D call TRBD1 (5 bases). The CDR3 has 15 amino acids. Germline V gene lookup returns CDR1 LNHNV and CDR2 YYDKDF (reference sequence). Trimming took off 0 bases at V and 8 bases at J, with 13 bases between the two ends. CDR3 residues: CATSRDFGGGEKLFF. In nucleotides, the CDR3 is TGTGCCACCAGCAGAGATTTCGGGGGAGGGGAAAAACTGTTTTTT.

The CDR3 DNA is TGTGCCAGCATATCACAGTACTACGAGCAGTACTTC. This encodes CASISQYYEQYF. The V call is TRBV2, the J call TRBJ2-7, with unresolved D. Trimming left V 7 bases short and J 3 bases short, with 10 bases between. This CDR3 region has 12 residues. Germline-derived CDR1 and CDR2 are SNHLY and FYNNEI.